This T cell receptor beta chain comes out of a study of T cell changes during pregnancy in multiple sclerosis. The data were produced by immunoSEQ multiplex PCR, yet TCRdb's version contains in-frame clones alone and is incomplete. The data contain over 40,000 clones, about 90% of them singletons. The germline gives CDR1 SGHVS, CDR2 FNYEAQ. The CDR3 loop spans 19 amino acids. V lost 5 bases and J lost 1; bases outside the gene matches: 15. Specimen: peripheral blood, collected in the first trimester of pregnancy. The chain carries TRBV7-6 and TRBJ2-1; TRBD2 matches at 9 bases. The TCR sequence derives from a female donor in good health, enrolled as a control in a pregnancy study. This CDR3 is CASSRLRLADRTSYNEQFF. The CDR3 nucleotides read TGTGCCAGCAGCCGCCTGAGACTAGCGGACCGAACGTCCTACAATGAGCAGTTCTTC. The full variable domain, rest sourced from reference TRBV7-6 and TRBJ2-1, is GAGVSQSPRYKVTKRGQDVALRCDPISGHVSLYWYRQALGQGPEFLTYFNYEAQQDKSGLPNDRFSAERPEGSISTLTIQRTEQRDSAMYRCASSRLRLADRTSYNEQFFGPGTRLTVL.